These 5 T cell receptor beta chains share one sample of origin, sequenced in a study of blood T cell repertoires in COVID-19. The data were produced by immunoSEQ multiplex PCR, yet TCRdb's version contains in-frame clones alone and is incomplete. The sample contains over 200,000 clones, about nine tenths of which appear only once. Source material: peripheral blood. The source of these receptors is an elderly man with acute or convalescent COVID-19.

This clone was found a few times. The chain uses TRBV11-2 and TRBJ2-5; 10 bases agree with TRBD2. Trimming cost V 8 bases and J 2 bases; bases outside gene matches: 8. The germline V gene has CDR1 SGHAT and CDR2 FQNNGV. The CDR3 length is 15 residues. CDR3 DNA sequence: TGTGCCAGCGGACGTTTAGCGGGAGGACAAGAGACCCAGTACTTC. The encoded protein is CASGRLAGGQETQYF.

This chain joins TRBV18 and TRBJ2-1; the match to TRBD2 covers 15 bases. The CDR3 spans 14 residues. Germline-derived CDR1 and CDR2 are KGHSH and LQKENI. V shed 3 bases, J shed 15 bases, and the junction held 6 bases outside the gene matches. Here the CDR3 DNA reads TGTGCCAGCTCACCCCCGGGACTAGCGGGAGGCATGTTCTTC. Its translation is CASSPPGLAGGMFF.

This clone showed up just once. The V and J genes are TRBV7-2 and TRBJ2-7; TRBD1 agrees at 7 bases. V was pared by 8 bases and J by 0 bases, with 10 bases of the junction left unmatched. Looked up from germline, CDR1 is SGHTA and CDR2 is FQGNSA. The CDR3 has 15 residues. CDR3 sequence: CASCKPDRLSYEQYF. The CDR3 DNA sequence: TGTGCCAGCTGCAAGCCGGACAGGCTCTCCTACGAGCAGTACTTC.

The chain is built from TRBV18 and TRBJ1-5; D ambiguous. This CDR3 spans 14 amino acids. V was clipped by 4 bases and J by 5 bases, with 12 bases between them. Germline V lookup: CDR1 KGHSH, CDR2 LQKENI. DNA for the CDR3: TGTGCCAGCTCACGGGCTGGGAGCTATCAGCCCCAGCATTTT. Protein: CASSRAGSYQPQHF.

V and J are TRBV30 and TRBJ1-5; possible D gene TRBD1, 6 bases. There are 13 residues in the CDR3. V was trimmed by 3 bases and J by 3 bases, leaving 9 bases between them. Germline loops: CDR1 GTSNPN, CDR2 SVGIG (reference sequence). This chain's CDR3 is CAWRGQFNQPQHF. The DNA for the CDR3 is TGTGCCTGGAGAGGACAGTTCAATCAGCCCCAGCATTTT.